The sequence of this TCR beta chain was determined in a study of T cell responses to AZD1222 COVID-19 vaccine. The study's findings and limits: Mostly white British, mostly female donors; authors suggested clonal diversity may be underestimated. There were vaccine-associated CD4 TCRs across spike, dominant at 160-218 and 743-854.

The assay was immunoSEQ multiplex PCR, and TCRdb's table has in-frame clones only and misses some. Seen here are 150,000 to 190,000 clones, 90% observed once, and the top ten hold approximately 1.8%. Of note for this clone: Its target is unknown.

This specimen consisted of peripheral blood, obtained on day 0 of AZD1222 vaccination. This receptor was identified in an adult in good health.

Written as DNA, the CDR3 is TGTGCCAGCAGCCCACTAGCGGCTAGCACAGATACGCAGTATTTT. Its protein product is CASSPLAASTDTQYF. The rearrangement links TRBV27 to TRBJ2-3; TRBD2 matches 8 bases. Germline V CDR1 and CDR2: MNHEY, SMNVEV (reference sequence). J gave up 0 bases and V 6 bases, and 5 bases lay outside the gene matches. CDR3 length: 15 residues.